Listed below are T cell receptor beta chains from one sample, sequenced in a study of blood T cell repertoires in COVID-19. Here immunoSEQ multiplex PCR was the method, and the copy in TCRdb shows in-frame clones only, minus some. The sample shows about 270,000 clones, around 93% of them seen only once. Sample: PBMCs or T cells enriched from blood (not recorded which). The receptors were sampled from a man between 40 and 49 years old who had been exposed to COVID-19. Each CDR3 is given with its conserved first and last residue. The D gene is left open where the match is weak. Where a row states a size, it is once, few, many or the class of an expanded clone; other rows omit it.

j_call d_call clone_size v_call cdr3_nt cdr3_aa
TRBJ1-1 TRBD1 . TRBV18 TGTGCCAGCTCAGCAACAGGGGGACCGTACCCGAACACTGAAGCTTTCTTT CASSATGGPYPNTEAFF
TRBJ2-1 TRBD2 . TRBV4-2 TGTGCCAGCAGCCATCTCTTTAGCGGGAGGGACAATGAGCAGTTCTTC CASSHLFSGRDNEQFF
TRBJ2-3 TRBD2 . TRBV10-3 TGTGCCACCAAAAACCAGATTAGCGGGAGAGGAGATACGCAGTATTTT CATKNQISGRGDTQYF
TRBJ2-5 TRBD2 once TRBV15 TGTGCCACCAGCAGAGGGGAGGGAAAGGCGGAGACCCAGTACTTC CATSRGEGKAETQYF
TRBJ2-7 . . TRBV5-6 TGTGCCAGCAGCTTGTTTTACAGGGTGAACGAGCAGTACTTC CASSLFYRVNEQYF
TRBJ2-7 . . TRBV12-5 TGTGCTAGTGGTTTGGTCAGGGGTCTCAACGAGCAGTACTTC CASGLVRGLNEQYF
TRBJ1-2 TRBD1 . TRBV4-1 TGCGCCAGCAGCCAGGTTGGACAGGACTATGGCTACACCTTC CASSQVGQDYGYTF
TRBJ2-3 TRBD2 . TRBV7-6 TGTGCCAGCAGCTTAGGTGGCGGGAGGACAGATACGCAGTATTTT CASSLGGGRTDTQYF
TRBJ1-1 . . TRBV5-4 TGTGCCAGCAGCCACGACACGAAGAACACTGAAGCTTTCTTT CASSHDTKNTEAFF
TRBJ2-4 . . TRBV30 TGTGCCTGGAGTGTCCGGGGGGCAGTCAAAAACATTCAGTACTTC CAWSVRGAVKNIQYF
TRBJ1-1 TRBD1 . TRBV11-3 TGTGCCAGCAGACTAAGGGGGCGAGGGGACACTGAAGCTTTCTTT CASRLRGRGDTEAFF
TRBJ1-2 . . TRBV14 TGTGCCAGCAGCCCCTCACGGGAGGGGGAGGAGGACGGCTACACCTTC CASSPSREGEEDGYTF
TRBJ1-6 TRBD1 . TRBV7-2 TGTGCCAGCAGCTTAAATTCAGGGGGCATCAATTCACCCCTCCACTTT CASSLNSGGINSPLHF
TRBJ2-7 TRBD2 once TRBV13 TGTGCCAGCAGCCCACCTGGACTAGCGGGATCCTACGAGCAGTACTTC CASSPPGLAGSYEQYF
TRBJ2-3 TRBD1 . TRBV5-6 TGTGCCAGCGAACAAGGACAGGCCGGGCTTGATACGCAGTATTTT CASEQGQAGLDTQYF
TRBJ1-1 TRBD1 . TRBV6-2/TRBV6-3 TGTGCCAGCAGTTACTTACAGGGGGCCCTAGCTGAAGCTTTCTTT CASSYLQGALAEAFF
TRBJ1-2 . . TRBV11-2 TGTGCCAGCAGCCTCAGGGCCACCTATGGCTACACCTTC CASSLRATYGYTF
TRBJ2-5 TRBD2 . TRBV7-9 TGTGCCAGCAGCACGGGACTAGCGGGAGGACAAGAGACCCAGTACTTC CASSTGLAGGQETQYF
TRBJ1-5 . once TRBV19 TGTGCCAGTAGTATAGCAGGGGTGTCGGATCAGCCCCAGCATTTT CASSIAGVSDQPQHF
TRBJ2-7 . . TRBV12-3/TRBV12-4 TGTGCCAGCAGTTTAACAGGGTTGCGCGAGCAGTACTTC CASSLTGLREQYF
TRBJ1-2 TRBD1 . TRBV7-9 TGTGCCAGCACATGGGACAGTAACTATGGCTACACCTTC CASTWDSNYGYTF
TRBJ2-1 . . TRBV12-5 TGTGCTAGTGGTTTGGTAGGGCAGGGGAACAATGAGCAGTTCTTC CASGLVGQGNNEQFF
TRBJ1-2 . . TRBV12-3/TRBV12-4 TGTGCCAGCAGTTTGGGGCAGAACTATGGCTACACCTTC CASSLGQNYGYTF
TRBJ1-2 TRBD1 . TRBV5-4 TGTGCCAGCAGCAGACAGGGAGAGTTTGGCTATGGCTACACCTTC CASSRQGEFGYGYTF
TRBJ2-4 TRBD2 . TRBV27 TGTGCCAGCAGAACTAGCGGGAGTGACATTCAGTACTTC CASRTSGSDIQYF
TRBJ2-7 TRBD2 . TRBV4-1 TGCGCCAGCAGCCAAACCGGGGGGGCTCACGAGCAGTACTTC CASSQTGGAHEQYF
TRBJ2-7 TRBD2 . TRBV7-9 TGTGCCAGCAGTCAAGCGAGTGGACTAGCGGGGAGCGAGCAGTACTTC CASSQASGLAGSEQYF
TRBJ1-3 . . TRBV19 TGTGCCAGTAGTATGCTGGGGAGCTCTGGAAACACCATATATTTT CASSMLGSSGNTIYF
TRBJ2-1 . . TRBV7-3 TGTGCCAGCAGCTTAAGCTCAGGCAATGAGCAGTTCTTC CASSLSSGNEQFF
TRBJ2-7 TRBD2 . TRBV4-2 TGTGCCAGCAGCCCGACTAGCGGGGGGAAATACGAGCAGTACTTC CASSPTSGGKYEQYF
TRBJ2-7 TRBD1 . TRBV18 TGTGCCAGCTCACCAGGACAGGGCCCCTCATACGAGCAGTACTTC CASSPGQGPSYEQYF
TRBJ2-1 TRBD2 . TRBV11-2 TGTGCCAGCAGCTTAAGGACTAGCCTTGCGTCCTACAATGAGCAGTTCTTC CASSLRTSLASYNEQFF
TRBJ2-1 TRBD1 once TRBV27 TGTGCCAGCAGTTGGGACAGGGGGCAGGGTGAGCAGTTCTTC CASSWDRGQGEQFF
TRBJ1-6 . . TRBV3-1/TRBV3-2 TGTGCCAGCAGCCCCACAGGGTATAATTCACCCCTCCACTTT CASSPTGYNSPLHF
TRBJ2-7 TRBD2 . TRBV2 TGTGCCAGCAGTGCGGAGCGGGAATACTCCTACGAGCAGTACTTC CASSAEREYSYEQYF
TRBJ2-5 TRBD2 . TRBV4-1 TGCGCCAGCAGCGAGAATGGACTAGCGGGAGGGTCAGGTCGTGAGACCCAGTACTTC CASSENGLAGGSGRETQYF
TRBJ2-1 TRBD2 once TRBV6-4 TGTGCCAGCAAAGAGACTAGCGGAACCTTTGAGCAGTTCTTC CASKETSGTFEQFF
TRBJ2-7 . . TRBV21-1 TGTGCCAGCAGCAAAGAGCGGGACAGGGTGCTCTCCGAGCAGTACTTC CASSKERDRVLSEQYF
TRBJ1-3 TRBD1 . TRBV7-9 TGTGCCAGCAGCTTAGCGCCCAGGGGGCAGGGAAACACCATATATTTT CASSLAPRGQGNTIYF
TRBJ2-5 TRBD2 . TRBV27 TGTGCCAGCAGCGGGACTAGCGGGAGGCAAGAGACCCAGTACTTC CASSGTSGRQETQYF
TRBJ2-2 . . TRBV11-2 TGTGCCAGCAGCCGCCTAGAAAACACCGGGGAGCTGTTTTTT CASSRLENTGELFF
TRBJ2-2 TRBD2 . TRBV6-6 TGTGCCAGCGGGTTAGCGGGAGTCGGCGGGGAGCTGTTTTTT CASGLAGVGGELFF
TRBJ1-1 TRBD1 . TRBV6-5 TGTGCCAGCAGTTCGACAGGGTGGGCTGAAGCTTTCTTT CASSSTGWAEAFF
TRBJ1-2 . once TRBV30 TGTGCCTGGAGTCGAACCAACAGGGCCTTCGGTGGCTACACCTTC CAWSRTNRAFGGYTF
TRBJ1-3 . . TRBV7-8 TGTGCCAGCAGCTTAGGAGTTGGGCTCTCTGGAAACACCATATATTTT CASSLGVGLSGNTIYF
TRBJ2-1 . once TRBV28 TGTGCCAGCAGGATACGGGAGAGAGGCAACGATGAGCAGTTCTTC CASRIRERGNDEQFF
TRBJ2-2 . . TRBV28 TGTGCCAGCAGTAGGAGCACCGGGGAGCTGTTTTTT CASSRSTGELFF